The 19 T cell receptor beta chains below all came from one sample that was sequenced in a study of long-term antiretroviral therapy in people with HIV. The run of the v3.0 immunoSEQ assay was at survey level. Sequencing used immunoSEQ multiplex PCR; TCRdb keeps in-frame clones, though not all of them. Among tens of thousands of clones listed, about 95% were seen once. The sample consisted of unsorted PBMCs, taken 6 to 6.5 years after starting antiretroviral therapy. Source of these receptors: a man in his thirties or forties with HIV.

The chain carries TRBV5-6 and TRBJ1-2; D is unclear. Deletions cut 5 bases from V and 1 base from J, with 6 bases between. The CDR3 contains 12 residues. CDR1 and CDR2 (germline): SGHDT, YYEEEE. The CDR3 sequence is CASSYSNYGYTF. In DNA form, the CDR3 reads TGTGCCAGCAGTTACAGTAACTATGGCTACACCTTC.

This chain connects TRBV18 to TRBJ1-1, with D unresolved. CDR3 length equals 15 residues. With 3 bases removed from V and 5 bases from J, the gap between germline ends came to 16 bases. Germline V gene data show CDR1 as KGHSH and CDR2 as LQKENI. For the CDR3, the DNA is TGTGCCAGCTCACCCCTACGGACCGGGAATACTGAAGCTTTCTTT. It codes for CASSPLRTGNTEAFF. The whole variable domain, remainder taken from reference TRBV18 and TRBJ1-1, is NAGVMQNPRHLVRRRGQEARLRCSPMKGHSHVYWYRQLPEEGLKFMVYLQKENIIDESGMPKERFSAEFPKEGPSILRIQQVVRGDSAAYFCASSPLRTGNTEAFFGQGTRLTVV.

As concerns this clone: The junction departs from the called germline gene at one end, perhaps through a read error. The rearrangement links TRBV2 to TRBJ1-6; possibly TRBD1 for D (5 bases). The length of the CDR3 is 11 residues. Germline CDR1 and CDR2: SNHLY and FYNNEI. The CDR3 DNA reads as TGTGCCAGCAGTGAGGCAGGGACGGTTCTTTTT. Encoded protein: CASSEAGTVLF.

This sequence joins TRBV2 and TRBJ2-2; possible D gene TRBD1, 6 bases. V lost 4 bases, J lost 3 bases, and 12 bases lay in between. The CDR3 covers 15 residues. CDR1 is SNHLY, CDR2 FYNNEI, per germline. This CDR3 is CASSVGGWDTGELFF. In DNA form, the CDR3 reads TGTGCCAGCAGTGTTGGGGGCTGGGACACCGGGGAGCTGTTTTTT.

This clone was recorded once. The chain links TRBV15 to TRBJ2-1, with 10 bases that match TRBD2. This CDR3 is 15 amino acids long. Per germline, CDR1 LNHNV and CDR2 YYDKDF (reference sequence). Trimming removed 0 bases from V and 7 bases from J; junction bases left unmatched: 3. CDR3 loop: CATSRDILAGNEQFF. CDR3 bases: TGTGCCACCAGCAGAGATATACTAGCGGGAAATGAGCAGTTCTTC.

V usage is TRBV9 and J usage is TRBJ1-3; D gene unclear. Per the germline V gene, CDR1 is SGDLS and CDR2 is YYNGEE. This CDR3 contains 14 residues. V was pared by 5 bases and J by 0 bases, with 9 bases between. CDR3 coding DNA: TGTGCCAGCAGTGACATGAGCTCTGGAAACACCATATATTTT. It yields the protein CASSDMSSGNTIYF. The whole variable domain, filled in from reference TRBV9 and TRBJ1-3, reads DSGVTQTPKHLITATGQRVTLRCSPRSGDLSVYWYQQSLDQGLQFLIQYYNGEERAKGNILERFSAQQFPDLHSELNLSSLELGDSALYFCASSDMSSGNTIYFGEGSWLTVV.

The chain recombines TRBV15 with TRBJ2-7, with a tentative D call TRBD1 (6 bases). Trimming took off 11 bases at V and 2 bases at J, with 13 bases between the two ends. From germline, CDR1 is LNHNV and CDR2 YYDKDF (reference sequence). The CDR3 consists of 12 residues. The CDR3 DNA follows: TGTGCCGCTAGCAGGGGAACCTACGAGCAGTACTTC. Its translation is CAASRGTYEQYF.

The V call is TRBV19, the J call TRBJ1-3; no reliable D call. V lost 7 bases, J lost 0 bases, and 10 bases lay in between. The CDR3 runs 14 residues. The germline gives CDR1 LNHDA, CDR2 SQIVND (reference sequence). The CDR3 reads CASTAYHSGNTIYF. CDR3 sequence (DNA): TGTGCCAGTACCGCGTACCACTCTGGAAACACCATATATTTT.

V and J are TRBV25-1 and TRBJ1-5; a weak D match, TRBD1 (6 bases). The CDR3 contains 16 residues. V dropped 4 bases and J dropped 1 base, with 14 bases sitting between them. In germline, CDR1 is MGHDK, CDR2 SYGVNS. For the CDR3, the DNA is TGTGCCAGCAGTGCGTCGGGGGGCGCCAGCAATCAGCCCCAGCATTTT. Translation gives CASSASGGASNQPQHF.

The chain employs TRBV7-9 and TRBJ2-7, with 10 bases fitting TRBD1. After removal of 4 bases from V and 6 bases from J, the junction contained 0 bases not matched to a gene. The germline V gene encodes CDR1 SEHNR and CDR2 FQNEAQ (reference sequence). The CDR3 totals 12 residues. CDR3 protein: CASSWDRGEQYF. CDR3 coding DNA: TGTGCCAGCAGCTGGGACAGGGGCGAGCAGTACTTC.

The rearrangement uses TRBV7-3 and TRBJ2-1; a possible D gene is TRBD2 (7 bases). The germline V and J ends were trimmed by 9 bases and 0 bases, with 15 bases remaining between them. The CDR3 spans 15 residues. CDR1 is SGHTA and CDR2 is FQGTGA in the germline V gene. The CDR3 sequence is CASAGGPSSYNEQFF. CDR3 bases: TGTGCCAGTGCCGGGGGGCCGAGCTCCTACAATGAGCAGTTCTTC.

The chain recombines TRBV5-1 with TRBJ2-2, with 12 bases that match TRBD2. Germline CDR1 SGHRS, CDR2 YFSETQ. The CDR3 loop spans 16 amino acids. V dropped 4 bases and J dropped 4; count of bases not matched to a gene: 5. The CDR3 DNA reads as TGCGCCAGCAGCCAGACTAGCGGGGGACCCACCGGGGAGCTGTTTTTT. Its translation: CASSQTSGGPTGELFF.

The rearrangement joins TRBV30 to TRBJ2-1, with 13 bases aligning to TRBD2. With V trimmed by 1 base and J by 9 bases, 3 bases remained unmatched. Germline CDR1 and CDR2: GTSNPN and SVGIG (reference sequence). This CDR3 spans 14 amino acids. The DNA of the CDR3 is TGTGCCTGGAGTGGGACTAGCGGGAGTCGTGAGCAGTTCTTC. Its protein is CAWSGTSGSREQFF.

CDR3 in amino acids: CASSRFGGRSDRDGYTF. The CDR3 DNA is TGTGCCAGCAGCCGATTCGGGGGAAGGAGTGACAGGGATGGCTACACCTTC. This sequence joins TRBV27 and TRBJ1-2; TRBD1 matches at 7 bases. The germline V gene encodes CDR1 MNHEY and CDR2 SMNVEV (reference sequence). V shed 6 bases, J shed 6 bases, and the junction held 19 bases outside the gene matches. The CDR3 sequence is 17 residues long.

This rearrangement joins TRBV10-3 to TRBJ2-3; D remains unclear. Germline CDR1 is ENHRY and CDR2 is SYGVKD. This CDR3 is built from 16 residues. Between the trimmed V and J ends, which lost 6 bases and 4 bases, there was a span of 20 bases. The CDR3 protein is CAIREDTKVKSDTQYF. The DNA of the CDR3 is TGTGCCATCAGGGAAGATACGAAGGTGAAATCAGATACGCAGTATTTT.

The DNA for the CDR3 is TGTGCTAGTGGCTCTCCTCGAGGGAGGAACACCGGGGAGCTGTTTTTT. Its protein is CASGSPRGRNTGELFF. V usage is TRBV12-5 and J usage is TRBJ2-2, with a tentative D call TRBD2 (5 bases). The CDR3 is 16 residues long. CDR1 and CDR2 from the germline V gene are LGHNT and FRNRAP. V gave up 6 bases and J gave up 1 base, with 15 bases separating them.

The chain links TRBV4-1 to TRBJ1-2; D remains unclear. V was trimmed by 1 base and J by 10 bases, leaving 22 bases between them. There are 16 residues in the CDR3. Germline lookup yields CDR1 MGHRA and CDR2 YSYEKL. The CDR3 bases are TGCGCCAGCAGCCAAGTGGTGGACGTTCAGGACCTATACTACACCTTC. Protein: CASSQVVDVQDLYYTF.

CDR3 DNA sequence: TGTGCCAGTAGTATGGGGCTAGCGAACAATGAGCAGTTCTTC. Translation gives CASSMGLANNEQFF. The chain couples TRBV19 to TRBJ2-1; TRBD2 might be the D (6 bases). The germline V gene has CDR1 LNHDA and CDR2 SQIVND (reference sequence). CDR3 length equals 14 residues. Deletions cut 3 bases from V and 5 bases from J, with 11 bases between.

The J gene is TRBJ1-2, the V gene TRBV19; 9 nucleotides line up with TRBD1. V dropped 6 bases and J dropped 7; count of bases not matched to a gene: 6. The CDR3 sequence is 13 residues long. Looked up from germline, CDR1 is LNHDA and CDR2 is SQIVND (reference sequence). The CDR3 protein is CASSDRGISGYTF. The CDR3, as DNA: TGTGCCAGTAGCGACAGGGGGATAAGTGGCTACACCTTC.